Shown below are 5 T cell receptor beta chains from a single sample sequenced in a study of blood T cell repertoires in COVID-19. Sequencing was performed with immunoSEQ multiplex PCR; in TCRdb, only in-frame clones are kept and a portion is missing. The sample yields about 63,000 clones, about 86% seen once. Sequencing input: peripheral blood. These receptor sequences come from a human donor in a cohort sampled during active COVID-19.

The chain carries TRBV7-9 and TRBJ2-5, with TRBD1 matching over 7 bases. The trim removed 5 bases at V and 1 base at J, leaving 4 bases unmatched. This CDR3 has 14 residues. Germline values: CDR1 SEHNR, CDR2 FQNEAQ (reference sequence). This CDR3 reads CASSPGDSQETQYF. CDR3 DNA: TGTGCCAGCAGCCCAGGGGACAGCCAAGAGACCCAGTACTTC.

This clone was seen once. The V call is TRBV12-3 or TRBV12-4, the J call TRBJ1-2; 7 bases are shared with TRBD1. Trimming removed 6 bases from V and 4 bases from J; junction bases left unmatched: 5. The CDR3 runs to 13 residues. The chain's CDR3 is CASSLGQPYGYTF. In nucleotides, the CDR3 is TGTGCCAGCAGCTTGGGACAGCCCTATGGCTACACCTTC.

This chain links TRBV18 with TRBJ2-7; the D gene is possibly TRBD2 (5 bases). Per germline, CDR1 KGHSH and CDR2 LQKENI. V lost 5 bases, J lost 6 bases, and 26 bases lay in between. This CDR3 has 17 amino acids. Here the CDR3 reads CASSTEYWTTPGSEQYF. CDR3 DNA: TGTGCCAGCTCAACCGAGTATTGGACGACCCCGGGATCCGAGCAGTACTTC.

A remark on this clone: Other DNA sequences within the sample encode an identical CDR3. This rearrangement joins TRBV5-4 to TRBJ2-7; no reliable D call. This CDR3 comprises 11 residues. Trimming stripped 1 base from V and 6 bases from J, with 5 bases between. The germline V gene has CDR1 SGHNT and CDR2 YYREEE (reference sequence). The CDR3 loop reads CASSLTGEQYF. CDR3 bases: TGTGCCAGCAGCTTGACGGGCGAGCAGTACTTC.

The CDR3 coding sequence is TGTGCCAGCAGGCCTAGCGGGGGGGGACTAGGCGAGCAGTACTTC. This gives the protein CASRPSGGGLGEQYF. The chain joins TRBV27 to TRBJ2-7, with 12 nucleotides matching TRBD2. Looked up from germline, CDR1 is MNHEY and CDR2 is SMNVEV (reference sequence). The CDR3 consists of 15 residues. The V segment lost 6 bases and the J segment 6 bases; nucleotides outside the gene matches: 9.